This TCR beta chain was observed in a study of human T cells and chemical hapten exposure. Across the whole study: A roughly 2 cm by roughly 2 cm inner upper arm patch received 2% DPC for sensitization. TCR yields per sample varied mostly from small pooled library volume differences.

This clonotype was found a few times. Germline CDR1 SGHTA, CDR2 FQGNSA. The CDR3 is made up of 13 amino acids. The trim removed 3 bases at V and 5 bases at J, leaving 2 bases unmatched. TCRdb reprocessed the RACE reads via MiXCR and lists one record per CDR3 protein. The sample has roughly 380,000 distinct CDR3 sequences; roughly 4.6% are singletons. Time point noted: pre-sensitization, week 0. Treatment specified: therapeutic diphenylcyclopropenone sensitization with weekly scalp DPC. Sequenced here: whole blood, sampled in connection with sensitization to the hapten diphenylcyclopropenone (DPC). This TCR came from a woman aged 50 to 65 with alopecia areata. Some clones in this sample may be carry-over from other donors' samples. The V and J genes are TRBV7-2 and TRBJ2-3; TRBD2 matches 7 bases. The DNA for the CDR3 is TGTGCCAGCAGCTTGCCTAGCGGAGATACGCAGTATTTT. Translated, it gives CASSLPSGDTQYF.